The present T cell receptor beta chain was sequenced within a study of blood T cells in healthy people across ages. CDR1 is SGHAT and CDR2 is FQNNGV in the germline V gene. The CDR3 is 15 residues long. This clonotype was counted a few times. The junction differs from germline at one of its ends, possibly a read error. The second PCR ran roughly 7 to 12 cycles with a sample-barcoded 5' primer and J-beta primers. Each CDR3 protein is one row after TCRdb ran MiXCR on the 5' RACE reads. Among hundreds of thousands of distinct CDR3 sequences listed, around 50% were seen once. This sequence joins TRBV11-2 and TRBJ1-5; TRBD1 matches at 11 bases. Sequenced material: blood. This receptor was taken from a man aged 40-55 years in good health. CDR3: CASSLGQGANQPQHF. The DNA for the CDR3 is TGCGCCAGCAGCCTCGGACAGGGGGCGAATCAGCCCCAGCATTTT. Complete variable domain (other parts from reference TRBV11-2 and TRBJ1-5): EAGVAQSPRYKIIEKRQSVAFWCNPISGHATLYWYQQILGQGPKLLIQFQNNGVVDDSQLPKDRFSAERLKGVDSTLKIQPAKLEDSAVYLCASSLGQGANQPQHFGDGTRLSIL.